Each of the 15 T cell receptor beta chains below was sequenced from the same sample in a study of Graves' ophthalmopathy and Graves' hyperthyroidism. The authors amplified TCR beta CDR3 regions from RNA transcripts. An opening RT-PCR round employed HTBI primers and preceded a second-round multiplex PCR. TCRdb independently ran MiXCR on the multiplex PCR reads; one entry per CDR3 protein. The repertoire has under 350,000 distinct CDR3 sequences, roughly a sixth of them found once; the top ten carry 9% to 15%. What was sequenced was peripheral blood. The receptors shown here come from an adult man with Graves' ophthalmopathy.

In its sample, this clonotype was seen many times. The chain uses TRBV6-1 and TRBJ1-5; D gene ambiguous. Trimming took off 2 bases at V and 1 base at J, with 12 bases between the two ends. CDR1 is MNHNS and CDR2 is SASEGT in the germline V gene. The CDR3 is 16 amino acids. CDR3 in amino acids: CASSEPGGGSNQPQHF. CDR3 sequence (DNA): TGTGCCAGCAGTGAACCAGGCGGTGGAAGCAATCAGCCCCAGCATTTT.

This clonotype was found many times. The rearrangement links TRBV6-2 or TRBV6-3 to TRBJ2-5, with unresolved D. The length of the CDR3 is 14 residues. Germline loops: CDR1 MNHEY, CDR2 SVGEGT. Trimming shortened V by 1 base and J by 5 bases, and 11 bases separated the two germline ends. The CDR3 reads CASSYWGNRETQYF. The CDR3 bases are TGTGCCAGCAGTTACTGGGGAAACCGGGAGACCCAGTACTTC.

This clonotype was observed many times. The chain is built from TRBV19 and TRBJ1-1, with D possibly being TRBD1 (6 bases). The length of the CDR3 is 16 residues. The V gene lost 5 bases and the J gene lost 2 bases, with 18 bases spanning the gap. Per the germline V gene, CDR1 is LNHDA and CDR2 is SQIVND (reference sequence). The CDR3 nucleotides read TGTGCCAGTAGTCACTTAAGGGGACACCAAAACACTGAAGCTTTCTTT. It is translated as CASSHLRGHQNTEAFF.

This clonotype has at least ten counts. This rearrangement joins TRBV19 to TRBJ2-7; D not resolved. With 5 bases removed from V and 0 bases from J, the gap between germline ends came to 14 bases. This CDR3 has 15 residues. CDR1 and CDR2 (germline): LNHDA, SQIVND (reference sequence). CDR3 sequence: CASSGTLVGSYEQYF. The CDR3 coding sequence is TGTGCCAGTAGTGGCACCCTGGTTGGCTCCTACGAGCAGTACTTC.

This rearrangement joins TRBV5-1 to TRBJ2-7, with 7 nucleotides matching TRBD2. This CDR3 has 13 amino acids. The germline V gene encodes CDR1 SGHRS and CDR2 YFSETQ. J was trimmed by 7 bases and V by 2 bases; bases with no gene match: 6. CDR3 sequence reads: CASSFPGRGEQYF. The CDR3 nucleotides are TGCGCCAGCAGCTTTCCAGGGCGGGGGGAGCAGTACTTC.

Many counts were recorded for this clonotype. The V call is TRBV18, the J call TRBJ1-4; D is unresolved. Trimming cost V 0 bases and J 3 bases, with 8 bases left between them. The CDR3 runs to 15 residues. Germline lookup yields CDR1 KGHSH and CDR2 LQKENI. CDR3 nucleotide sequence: TGTGCCAGCTCACCACCTACGCAAGCTAATGAAAAACTGTTTTTT. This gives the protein CASSPPTQANEKLFF.

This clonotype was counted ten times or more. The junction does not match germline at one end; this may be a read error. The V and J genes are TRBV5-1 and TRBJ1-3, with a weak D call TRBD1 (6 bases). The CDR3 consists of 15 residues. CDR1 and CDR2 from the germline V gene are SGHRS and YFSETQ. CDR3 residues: CASGLSTGIGNTIYF. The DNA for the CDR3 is TGCGCCAGCGGCTTGTCCACAGGGATTGGAAACACCATATATTTT.

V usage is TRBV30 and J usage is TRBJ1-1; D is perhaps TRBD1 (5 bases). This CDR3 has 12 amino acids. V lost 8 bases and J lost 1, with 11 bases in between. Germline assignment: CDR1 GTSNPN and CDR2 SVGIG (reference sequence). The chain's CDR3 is CAGTGGNTEAFF. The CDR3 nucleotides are TGTGCCGGGACCGGGGGGAACACTGAAGCTTTCTTT.

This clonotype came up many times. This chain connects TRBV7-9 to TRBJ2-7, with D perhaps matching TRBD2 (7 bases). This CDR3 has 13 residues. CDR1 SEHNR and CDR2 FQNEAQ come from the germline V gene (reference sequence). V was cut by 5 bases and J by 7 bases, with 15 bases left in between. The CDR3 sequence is CASSPGVAGEQYF. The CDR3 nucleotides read TGTGCCAGCAGCCCAGGGGTAGCGGGTGAGCAGTACTTC.

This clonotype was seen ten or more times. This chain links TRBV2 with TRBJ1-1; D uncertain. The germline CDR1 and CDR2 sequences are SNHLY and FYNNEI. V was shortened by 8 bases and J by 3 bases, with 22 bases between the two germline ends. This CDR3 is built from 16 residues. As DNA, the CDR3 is TGTGCCAGCGGGAAAGGCCGGCGGGCACGCGACACTGAAGCTTTCTTT. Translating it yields CASGKGRRARDTEAFF.

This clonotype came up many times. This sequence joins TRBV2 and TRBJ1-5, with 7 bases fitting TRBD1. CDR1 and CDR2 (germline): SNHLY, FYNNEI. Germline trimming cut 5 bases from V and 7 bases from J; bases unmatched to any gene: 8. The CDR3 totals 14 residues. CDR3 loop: CASSSDRVRQPQHF. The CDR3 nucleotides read TGTGCCAGCAGTTCTGACAGGGTCAGGCAGCCCCAGCATTTT. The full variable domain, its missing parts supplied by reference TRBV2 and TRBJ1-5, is EPEVTQTPSHQVTQMGQEVILRCVPISNHLYFYWYRQILGQKVEFLVSFYNNEISEKSEIFDDQFSVERPDGSNFTLKIRSTKLEDSAMYFCASSSDRVRQPQHFGDGTRLSIL.

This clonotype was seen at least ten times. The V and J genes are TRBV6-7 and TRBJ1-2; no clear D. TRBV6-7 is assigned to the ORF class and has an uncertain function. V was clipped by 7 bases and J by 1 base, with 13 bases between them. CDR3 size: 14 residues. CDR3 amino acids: CASKEGPLNYGYTF. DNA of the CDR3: TGTGCCAGCAAAGAGGGTCCCCTTAACTATGGCTACACCTTC.

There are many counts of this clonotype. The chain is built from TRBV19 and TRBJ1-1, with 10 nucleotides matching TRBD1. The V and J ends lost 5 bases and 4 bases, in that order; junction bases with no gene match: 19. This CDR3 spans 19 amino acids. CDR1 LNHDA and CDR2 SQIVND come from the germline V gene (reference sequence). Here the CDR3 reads CASSAGTGVVVVKSTEAFF. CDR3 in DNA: TGTGCCAGTAGTGCCGGGACAGGGGTTGTCGTTGTGAAGAGCACTGAAGCTTTCTTT.

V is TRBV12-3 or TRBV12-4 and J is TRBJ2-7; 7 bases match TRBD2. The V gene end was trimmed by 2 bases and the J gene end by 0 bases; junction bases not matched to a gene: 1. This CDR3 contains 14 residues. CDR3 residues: CASSLLAASYEQYF. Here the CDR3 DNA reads TGTGCCAGCAGTTTACTAGCGGCCTCCTACGAGCAGTACTTC.

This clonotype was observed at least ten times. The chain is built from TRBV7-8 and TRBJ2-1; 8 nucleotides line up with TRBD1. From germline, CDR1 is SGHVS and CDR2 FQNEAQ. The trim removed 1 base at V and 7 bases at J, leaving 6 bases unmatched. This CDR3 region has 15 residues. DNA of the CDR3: TGTGCCAGCAGCTTAGGGCCAGGGGGCGGGAATGAGCAGTTCTTC. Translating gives CASSLGPGGGNEQFF.